These 9 T cell receptor beta chains were all obtained from the same sample, sequenced in a study of human T cells and chemical hapten exposure. The time point: patch test 1, 2 weeks after DPC sensitization. Treatment noted: therapeutic diphenylcyclopropenone sensitization with weekly scalp DPC. Whole blood that had not been fractionated was the source of extracted total RNA. TCRdb fed the RACE reads into MiXCR, producing one record per CDR3 protein. The table shows roughly 50,000 distinct CDR3 sequences, with roughly 11% occurring only once. This specimen consisted of whole blood, obtained in connection with sensitization to the hapten diphenylcyclopropenone (DPC). These receptors all come from a woman between 35 and 50 years old with alopecia areata. Some clones in this sample may be carry-over from other donors' samples.

This clonotype was seen repeatedly, ten times or more. The chain has TRBV6-5 and TRBJ2-7; 7 bases agree with TRBD1. The CDR3 covers 15 residues. Germline CDR1 is MNHEY and CDR2 is SVGAGI. Trimming removed 6 bases from V and 2 bases from J; junction bases left unmatched: 10. The CDR3 region is CASSLGAGGTYEQYF. CDR3 bases: TGTGCCAGCAGCCTCGGGGCAGGGGGAACCTACGAGCAGTACTTC.

This clonotype has more than one count but fewer than ten. V usage is TRBV4-3 and J usage is TRBJ2-2; tentatively, D is TRBD1 (5 bases). V was cut by 0 bases and J by 6 bases, with 17 bases left in between. This CDR3 region has 17 residues. Germline values: CDR1 LGHNA, CDR2 YSLEER. The CDR3 reads CASSQEHRMVGAGELFF. The DNA for the CDR3 is TGCGCCAGCAGCCAAGAACACCGGATGGTAGGGGCCGGGGAGCTGTTTTTT.

The CDR3 nucleotides read TGTGCCAGCAGCCGGGACAGGGGTGAAAAACTGTTTTTT. Translation gives CASSRDRGEKLFF. The chain combines TRBV7-9 with TRBJ1-4; 10 positions match TRBD1. Trimming removed 5 bases from V and 7 bases from J; junction bases left unmatched: 1. CDR1 is SEHNR and CDR2 is FQNEAQ in the germline V gene (reference sequence). This CDR3 is 13 amino acids long.

This clonotype was seen at least ten times. V and J are TRBV20-1 and TRBJ1-5; D is possibly TRBD1 (5 bases). This CDR3 has 14 residues. The V end was cut by 3 bases, the J end by 5 bases, with 14 bases between. CDR1 DFQATT and CDR2 SNEGSKA come from the germline V gene (reference sequence). This CDR3 reads CSAREGIRDQPQHF. The CDR3, as DNA: TGCAGTGCTAGGGAGGGGATCCGGGATCAGCCCCAGCATTTT.

This clonotype was seen more than once but under ten times. This sequence joins TRBV23-1 and TRBJ2-1, with 7 bases matching TRBD1. TRBV23-1 is an ORF, with its function uncertain. The CDR3 is 14 amino acids. V trimming: 9 bases; J trimming: 2 bases; junction bases outside the gene matches: 7. CDR3 sequence (DNA): TGCGCCAGTTACAGGGGTACGCCCTACAATGAGCAGTTCTTC. This translates into CASYRGTPYNEQFF.

In its sample, this clonotype was seen many times. The CDR3: CASSPPTSGRAPGETQYF. CDR3 DNA: TGTGCCAGCTCACCACCGACTAGCGGGAGGGCGCCTGGGGAGACCCAGTACTTC. The rearrangement joins TRBV18 to TRBJ2-5; TRBD2 agrees at 14 bases. Per the germline V gene, CDR1 is KGHSH and CDR2 is LQKENI. V lost 0 bases to trimming and J lost 5 bases; unmatched junction nucleotides: 8. CDR3 length: 18 amino acids.

The rearrangement joins TRBV7-2 to TRBJ2-5; D unclear. V was cut by 5 bases and J by 2 bases, with 15 bases left in between. The CDR3 is 15 residues long. The germline V gene encodes CDR1 SGHTA and CDR2 FQGNSA. CDR3 residues: CASSPRAGPQETQYF. The CDR3 DNA reads TGTGCCAGCAGCCCCCGTGCCGGGCCACAAGAGACCCAGTACTTC.

This clonotype was counted ten times or more. The chain recombines TRBV6-5 with TRBJ1-6; the D gene is possibly TRBD1 (5 bases). The CDR3 is 14 residues long. Trimming shortened V by 6 bases and J by 4 bases, and 10 bases separated the two germline ends. The germline V gene encodes CDR1 MNHEY and CDR2 SVGAGI. CDR3 protein: CASRTRQYNSPLHF. DNA for the CDR3: TGTGCCAGCAGAACCAGACAGTATAATTCACCCCTCCACTTT.

This clonotype was counted ten times or more. J is TRBJ2-3 and V is TRBV5-1, with 11 nucleotides matching TRBD2. This CDR3 has 16 amino acids. CDR1 and CDR2 from the germline V gene are SGHRS and YFSETQ. The V gene end was trimmed by 4 bases and the J gene end by 3 bases; junction bases not matched to a gene: 7. CDR3 sequence (DNA): TGCGCCAGCAGCCCCGAGACTAGCGGGACTACAGATACGCAGTATTTT. Translating it yields CASSPETSGTTDTQYF. Using reference TRBV5-1 and TRBJ2-3 for the parts outside the CDR3, the full variable domain is KAGVTQTPRYLIKTRGQQVTLSCSPISGHRSVSWYQQTPGQGLQFLFEYFSETQRNKGNFPGRFSGRQFSNSRSEMNVSTLELGDSALYLCASSPETSGTTDTQYFGPGTRLTVL.